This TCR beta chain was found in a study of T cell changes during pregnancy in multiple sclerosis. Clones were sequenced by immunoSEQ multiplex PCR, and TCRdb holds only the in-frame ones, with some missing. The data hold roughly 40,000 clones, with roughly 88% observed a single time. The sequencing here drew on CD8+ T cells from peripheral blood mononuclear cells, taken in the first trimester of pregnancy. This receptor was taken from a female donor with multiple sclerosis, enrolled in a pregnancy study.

The CDR3 DNA is TGCAGCTCTTGGGGGGTAGACACAGATACGCAGTATTTT. Protein sequence: CSSWGVDTDTQYF. The V gene is TRBV29-1, the J gene TRBJ2-3; D may be TRBD2 (6 bases). The CDR3 has 13 residues. The germline V gene has CDR1 SQVTM and CDR2 ANQGSEA. Trimming removed 8 bases from V and 2 bases from J, with 14 bases in between.